This T cell receptor beta chain originates from a study of blood T cell repertoires in COVID-19. On the study more broadly: The samples span acute and convalescent COVID-19 from the United States, Italy and Spain. The cDNA or gDNA used as material had been derived from T cells, B-cell-depleted T cells, or PBMCs.

There are 16 residues in the CDR3. After removal of 4 bases from V and 4 bases from J, the junction contained 8 bases not matched to a gene. CDR1 and CDR2 (germline): SGDLS, YYNGEE. Authors' methods: Estimates of nucleated cell counts were drawn from the amplification of reference gene primers. Repertoires were generated with immunoSEQ multiplex PCR, while TCRdb's copy carries only in-frame clones and drops some. The V and J calls and clone size come from that table; D and trimming were worked out from the DNA. The sample has some 91,000 clones; 60% to 85% are singletons. This clonotype was sampled from a man between 65 and 85 years old with acute or convalescent COVID-19. Sequences were obtained from peripheral blood. The V call is TRBV9, the J call TRBJ2-7; 13 bases line up with TRBD2. The CDR3 nucleotides read TGTGCCAGCAGCCCTTCTCCGGGACTAGCGGGATACGAGCAGTACTTC. It is translated as CASSPSPGLAGYEQYF.